The 8 T cell receptor beta chains listed next were all sequenced from one sample in a study of T cell responses to AZD1222 COVID-19 vaccine. Here immunoSEQ multiplex PCR was the method, and the copy in TCRdb shows in-frame clones only, minus some. The sample yields more than 100,000 clones, around 93% seen once. Material: peripheral blood, obtained 28 days after the second AZD1222 dose. These receptors were taken from an adult who received the AZD1222 COVID-19 vaccine.

The V call is TRBV6-5, the J call TRBJ2-1; 8 bases map to TRBD1. The CDR3 spans 12 residues. Germline CDR1 reads MNHEY; CDR2 reads SVGAGI. V lost 5 bases, J lost 12 bases, and 6 bases stayed unmatched. The CDR3 nucleotides are TGTGCCAGCAGTCCCCCAGGGGGCGGGCAGTTCTTC. It is translated as CASSPPGGGQFF.

The chain is built from TRBV6-2 or TRBV6-3 and TRBJ1-6, with D possibly TRBD1 on 5 matching bases. The CDR3 consists of 16 residues. Deletions cut 6 bases from V and 2 bases from J, with 14 bases between. The V gene's germline CDR1 is MNHEY and CDR2 SVGEGT. DNA for the CDR3: TGTGCCAGCAGCAATTCTCCGGGGGCCTATAATTCACCCCTCCACTTT. It yields the protein CASSNSPGAYNSPLHF.

The CDR3 DNA is TGTGCCAGCAGTGGGCCCCCCACAGGGAGCACTGAAGCTTTCTTT. It encodes CASSGPPTGSTEAFF. The chain carries TRBV6-2 or TRBV6-3 and TRBJ1-1; D is possibly TRBD1 (6 bases). Germline CDR1 reads MNHEY; CDR2 reads SVGEGT. Trimming left V 5 bases short and J 4 bases short, with 17 bases between. There are 15 residues in the CDR3.

J is TRBJ2-5 and V is TRBV28, with 7 bases fitting TRBD1. Germline V lookup: CDR1 MDHEN, CDR2 SYDVKM. This CDR3 has 13 residues. Trimming removed 7 bases from V and 1 base from J; junction bases left unmatched: 3. CDR3 sequence: CASTPGGQETQYF. The CDR3 DNA follows: TGTGCCAGCACCCCAGGGGGCCAAGAGACCCAGTACTTC.

V and J are TRBV21-1 and TRBJ1-1. TRBV21-1 counts as a pseudogene. The CDR3 runs 24 residues. DNA for the CDR3: TGTGCCAGCAGCAAAACCGAAGACACCGGGACTGCCCCGACCCGCGTGAGCCCGAACACTGAAGCTTTCTTT. It specifies CASSKTEDTGTAPTRVSPNTEAFF.

This clone was detected once. V gene TRBV2 combines with J gene TRBJ2-1; a possible D gene is TRBD2 (6 bases). CDR3 length equals 17 residues. Germline V gene data show CDR1 as SNHLY and CDR2 as FYNNEI. V was clipped by 4 bases and J by 6 bases, with 22 bases between them. The chain's CDR3 is CASSGDVRGLAGNEQFF. Here the CDR3 DNA reads TGTGCCAGCAGTGGGGATGTCCGGGGGTTAGCCGGCAATGAGCAGTTCTTC.

This chain connects TRBV6-5 to TRBJ2-1, with unresolved D. V dropped 0 bases and J dropped 9 bases, with 9 bases sitting between them. CDR1 and CDR2 from the germline V gene are MNHEY and SVGAGI. CDR3 length equals 13 residues. The CDR3 bases are TGTGCCAGCAGTTACTCGCAGACGGGTGAGCAGTTCTTC. This gives the protein CASSYSQTGEQFF.

Written as DNA, the CDR3 is TGTGCCAGTAAGAGCTTAGCGGGACCAATGCCCGGGGAGCTGTTTTTT. Its translation is CASKSLAGPMPGELFF. The chain recombines TRBV19 with TRBJ2-2; 8 bases align to TRBD2. This CDR3 is built from 16 residues. CDR1 is LNHDA and CDR2 is SQIVND in the germline V gene (reference sequence). The trim removed 7 bases at V and 6 bases at J, leaving 13 bases unmatched.